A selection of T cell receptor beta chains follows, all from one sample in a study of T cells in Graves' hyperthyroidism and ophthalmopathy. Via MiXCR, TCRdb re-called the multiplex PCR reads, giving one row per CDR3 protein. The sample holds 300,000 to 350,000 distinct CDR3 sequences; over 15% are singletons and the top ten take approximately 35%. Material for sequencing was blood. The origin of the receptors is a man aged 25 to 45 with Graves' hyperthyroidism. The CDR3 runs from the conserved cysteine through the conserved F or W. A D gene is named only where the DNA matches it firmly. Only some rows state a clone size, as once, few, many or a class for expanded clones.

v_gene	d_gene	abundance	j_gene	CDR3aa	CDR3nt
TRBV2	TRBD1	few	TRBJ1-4	CASALGTGLNEKLFF	TGTGCCAGCGCCCTAGGGACAGGGCTTAATGAAAAACTGTTTTTT
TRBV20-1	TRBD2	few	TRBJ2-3	CSALRTSGDGTQYF	TGCAGTGCTCTTAGGACTAGCGGGGATGGTACGCAGTATTTT
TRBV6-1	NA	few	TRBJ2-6	CASSERAGAHSGANVLTF	TGTGCCAGCAGTGAAAGGGCAGGGGCCCACTCTGGGGCCAACGTCCTGACTTTC
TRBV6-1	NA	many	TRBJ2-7	CASSQHGRNHEQYF	TGTGCCAGCAGCCAACACGGGCGGAACCACGAGCAGTACTTC
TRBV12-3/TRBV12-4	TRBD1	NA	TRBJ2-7	CASSDRGYEQYF	TGTGCCAGCTCCGACAGGGGCTACGAGCAGTACTTC
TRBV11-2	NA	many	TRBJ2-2	CASTHQTGELFF	TGTGCCAGCACCCATCAGACCGGGGAGCTGTTTTTT
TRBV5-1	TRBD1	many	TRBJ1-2	CASSLQGAGYGYTF	TGCGCCAGCAGCTTACAGGGGGCCGGCTATGGCTACACCTTC
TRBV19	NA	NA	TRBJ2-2	CASSISGYGNTGELFF	TGTGCCAGTAGTATATCAGGGTATGGGAACACCGGGGAGCTGTTTTTT
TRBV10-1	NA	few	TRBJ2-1	CASGGLSYNEQFF	TGCGCCAGCGGTGGGCTCTCCTACAATGAGCAGTTCTTC
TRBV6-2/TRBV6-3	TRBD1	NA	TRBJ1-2	CASSSAPGQGDYGYTF	TGTGCCAGCAGCTCAGCTCCGGGACAGGGTGATTATGGCTACACCTTC
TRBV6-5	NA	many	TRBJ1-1	CASSYSDRNTEAFF	TGTGCCAGCAGTTACTCGGACAGGAACACTGAAGCTTTCTTT
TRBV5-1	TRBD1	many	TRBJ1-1	CASSLGQGRVGAFF	TGCGCCAGCAGCTTGGGACAGGGACGGGTAGGAGCTTTCTTT
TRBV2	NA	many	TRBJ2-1	CASRLRLAASSYNEQFF	TGTGCCAGCAGACTTCGACTTGCGGCCAGCTCCTACAATGAGCAGTTCTTC
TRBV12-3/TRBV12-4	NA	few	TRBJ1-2	CASSSQISHFYTF	TGTGCCAGCAGTTCCCAAATCTCGCACTTCTACACCTTC
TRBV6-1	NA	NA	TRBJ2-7	CASRRTGGQINYEQYF	TGTGCCAGCAGACGAACCGGGGGACAGATTAACTACGAGCAGTACTTC
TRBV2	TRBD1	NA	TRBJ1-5	CASSPRGAPHQPQHF	TGTGCCAGCAGCCCCAGGGGGGCACCTCATCAGCCCCAGCATTTT
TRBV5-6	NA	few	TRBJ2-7	CASSTGTGIYEQYF	TGTGCCAGCAGCACCGGGACTGGGATCTACGAGCAGTACTTC
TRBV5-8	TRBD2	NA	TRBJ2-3	CASSIGLAGLRTDTQYF	TGTGCCAGCAGCATCGGACTAGCGGGGCTTCGCACAGATACGCAGTATTTT
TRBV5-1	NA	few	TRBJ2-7	CASSLSGTYEQYF	TGCGCCAGCAGCTTGAGTGGGACCTACGAGCAGTACTTC
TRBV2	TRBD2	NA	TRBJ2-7	CASSYTSGLYEQYF	TGTGCCAGCAGCTATACTAGCGGTCTCTACGAGCAGTACTTC
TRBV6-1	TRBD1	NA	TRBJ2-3	CASSFGQATSTDTQYF	TGTGCCAGCAGTTTTGGACAGGCTACGAGCACAGATACGCAGTATTTT
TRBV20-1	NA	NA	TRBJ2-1	CSARGADRLNNEQFF	TGCAGTGCTAGAGGGGCGGACAGACTTAACAATGAGCAGTTCTTC
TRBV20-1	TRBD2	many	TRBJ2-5	CSARDPRSGRAWETQYF	TGCAGTGCTAGAGACCCCCGTAGCGGGAGGGCCTGGGAGACCCAGTACTTC
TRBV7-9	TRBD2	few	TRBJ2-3	CASELGLAGTDTQYF	TGTGCCAGCGAACTCGGACTAGCGGGCACAGATACGCAGTATTTT